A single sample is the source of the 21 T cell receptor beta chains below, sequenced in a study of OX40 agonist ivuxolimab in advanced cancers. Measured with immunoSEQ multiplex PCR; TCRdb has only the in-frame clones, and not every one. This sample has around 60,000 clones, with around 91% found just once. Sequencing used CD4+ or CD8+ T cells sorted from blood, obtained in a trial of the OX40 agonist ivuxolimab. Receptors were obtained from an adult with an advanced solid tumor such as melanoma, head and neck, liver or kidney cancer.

The DNA of the CDR3 is TGTGCCAGCAGTTTCGTGGCAGGACAGAACACAGATACGCAGTATTTT. Encoded protein: CASSFVAGQNTDTQYF. This rearrangement joins TRBV28 to TRBJ2-3; D might be TRBD1 (6 bases). With 3 bases removed from V and 2 bases from J, the gap between germline ends came to 15 bases. Germline V gene sequence: CDR1 MDHEN, CDR2 SYDVKM. CDR3 length: 16 residues.

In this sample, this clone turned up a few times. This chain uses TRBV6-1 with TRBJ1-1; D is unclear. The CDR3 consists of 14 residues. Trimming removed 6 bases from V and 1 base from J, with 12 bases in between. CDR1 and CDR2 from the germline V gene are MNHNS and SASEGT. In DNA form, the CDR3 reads TGTGCCAGCAGGGCGGACTTTGGGAACACTGAAGCTTTCTTT. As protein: CASRADFGNTEAFF.

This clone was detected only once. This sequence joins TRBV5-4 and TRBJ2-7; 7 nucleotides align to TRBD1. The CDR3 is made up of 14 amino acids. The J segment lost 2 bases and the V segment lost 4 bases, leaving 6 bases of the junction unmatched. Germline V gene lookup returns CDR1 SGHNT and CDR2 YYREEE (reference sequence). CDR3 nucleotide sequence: TGTGCCAGCAGCATTAAAGGGACAGCCTACGAGCAGTACTTC. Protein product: CASSIKGTAYEQYF.

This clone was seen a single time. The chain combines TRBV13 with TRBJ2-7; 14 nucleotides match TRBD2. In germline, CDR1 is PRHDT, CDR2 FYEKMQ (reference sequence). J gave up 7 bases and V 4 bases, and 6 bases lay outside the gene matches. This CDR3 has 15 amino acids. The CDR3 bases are TGTGCCAGCAGCTCACCGGGACTAGCGGGAGTTGAGCAGTACTTC. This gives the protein CASSSPGLAGVEQYF.

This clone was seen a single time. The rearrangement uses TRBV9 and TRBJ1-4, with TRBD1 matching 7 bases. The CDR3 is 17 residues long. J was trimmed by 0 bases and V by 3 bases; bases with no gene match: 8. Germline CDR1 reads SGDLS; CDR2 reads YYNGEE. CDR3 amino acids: CASSAQGSWATNEKLFF. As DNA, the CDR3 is TGTGCCAGCAGCGCACAGGGGTCGTGGGCAACTAATGAAAAACTGTTTTTT. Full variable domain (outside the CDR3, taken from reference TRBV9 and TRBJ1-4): DSGVTQTPKHLITATGQRVTLRCSPRSGDLSVYWYQQSLDQGLQFLIQYYNGEERAKGNILERFSAQQFPDLHSELNLSSLELGDSALYFCASSAQGSWATNEKLFFGSGTQLSVL.

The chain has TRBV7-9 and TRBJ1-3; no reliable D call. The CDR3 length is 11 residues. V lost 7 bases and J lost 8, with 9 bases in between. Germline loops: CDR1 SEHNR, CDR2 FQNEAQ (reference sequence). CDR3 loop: CASTVPDTIYF. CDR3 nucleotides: TGTGCCAGCACCGTCCCGGACACCATATATTTT.

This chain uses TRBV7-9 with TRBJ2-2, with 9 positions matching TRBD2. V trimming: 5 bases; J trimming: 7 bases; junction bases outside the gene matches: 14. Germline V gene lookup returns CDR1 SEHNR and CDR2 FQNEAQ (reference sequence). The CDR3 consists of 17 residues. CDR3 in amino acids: CASSPLGAGGPDGELFF. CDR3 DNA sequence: TGTGCCAGCAGCCCCCTGGGGGCGGGAGGGCCAGACGGGGAGCTGTTTTTT.

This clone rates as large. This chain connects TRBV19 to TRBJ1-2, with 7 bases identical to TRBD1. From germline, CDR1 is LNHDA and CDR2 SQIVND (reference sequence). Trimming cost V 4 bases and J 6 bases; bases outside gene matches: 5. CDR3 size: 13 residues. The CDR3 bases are TGTGCCAGTAGTACCAATACAGGGGATGGCTACACCTTC. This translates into CASSTNTGDGYTF.

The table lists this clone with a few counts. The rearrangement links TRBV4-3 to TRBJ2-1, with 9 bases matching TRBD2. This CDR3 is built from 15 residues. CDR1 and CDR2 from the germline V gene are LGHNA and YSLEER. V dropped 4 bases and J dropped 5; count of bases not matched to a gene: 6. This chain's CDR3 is CASSLSGSSDNEQFF. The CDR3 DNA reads TGCGCCAGCAGCCTTAGCGGGAGCTCGGACAATGAGCAGTTCTTC.

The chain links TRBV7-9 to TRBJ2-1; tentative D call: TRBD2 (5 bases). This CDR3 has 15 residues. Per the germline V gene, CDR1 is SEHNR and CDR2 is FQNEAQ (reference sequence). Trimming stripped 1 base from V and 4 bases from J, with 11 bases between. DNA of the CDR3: TGTGCCAGCAGCTTAGGGTGGGAGAGGTACAATGAGCAGTTCTTC. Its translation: CASSLGWERYNEQFF.

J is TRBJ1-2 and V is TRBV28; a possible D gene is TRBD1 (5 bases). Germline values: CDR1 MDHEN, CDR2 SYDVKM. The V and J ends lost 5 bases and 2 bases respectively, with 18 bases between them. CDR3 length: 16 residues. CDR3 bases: TGTGCCAGCAGTCGCCGGGGGTCCCAAAGAAACTATGGCTACACCTTC. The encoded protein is CASSRRGSQRNYGYTF.

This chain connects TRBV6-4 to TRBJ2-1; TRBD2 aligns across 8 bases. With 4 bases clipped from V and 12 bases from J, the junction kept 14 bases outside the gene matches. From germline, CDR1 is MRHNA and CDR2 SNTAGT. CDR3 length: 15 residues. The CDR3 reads CASSARAGAVVGQFF. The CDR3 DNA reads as TGTGCCAGCAGTGCTAGAGCGGGAGCGGTGGTCGGGCAGTTCTTC.

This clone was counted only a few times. The CDR3 loop reads CATDSGQYF. The CDR3 DNA is TGTGCCACCGACTCCGGGCAGTACTTC. The chain couples TRBV6-5 to TRBJ2-7, with no clear D. The length of the CDR3 is 9 residues. Trimming removed 10 bases from V and 9 bases from J, with 10 bases in between. From germline, CDR1 is MNHEY and CDR2 SVGAGI.

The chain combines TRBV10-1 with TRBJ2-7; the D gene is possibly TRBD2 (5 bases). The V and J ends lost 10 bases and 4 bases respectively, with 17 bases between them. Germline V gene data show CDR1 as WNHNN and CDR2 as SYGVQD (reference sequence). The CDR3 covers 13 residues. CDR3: CANSTGCPYEQYF. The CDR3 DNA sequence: TGCGCCAATTCAACGGGATGCCCTTACGAGCAGTACTTC.

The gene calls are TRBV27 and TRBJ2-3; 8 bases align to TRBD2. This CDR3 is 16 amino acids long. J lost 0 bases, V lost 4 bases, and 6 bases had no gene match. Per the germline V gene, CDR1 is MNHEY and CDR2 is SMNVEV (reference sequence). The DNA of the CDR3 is TGTGCCAGCAGTTCGGTAGCGGGGTCTAGCACAGATACGCAGTATTTT. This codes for CASSSVAGSSTDTQYF.

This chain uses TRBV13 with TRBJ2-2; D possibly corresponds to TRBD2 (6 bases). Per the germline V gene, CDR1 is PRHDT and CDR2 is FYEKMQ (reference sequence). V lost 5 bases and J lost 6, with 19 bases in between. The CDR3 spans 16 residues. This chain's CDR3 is CASSAIGTGDAGELFF. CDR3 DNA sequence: TGTGCCAGCAGCGCCATCGGTACGGGAGACGCCGGGGAGCTGTTTTTT.

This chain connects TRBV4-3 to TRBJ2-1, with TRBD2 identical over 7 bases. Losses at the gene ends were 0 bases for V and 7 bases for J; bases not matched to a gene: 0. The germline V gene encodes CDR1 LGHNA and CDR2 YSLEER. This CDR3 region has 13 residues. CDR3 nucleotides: TGCGCCAGCAGCCAAGATAGCGGGAATGAGCAGTTCTTC. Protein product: CASSQDSGNEQFF.

This CDR3 is CASSEAYSGELFF. The CDR3, as DNA: TGTGCCAGCAGTGAAGCCTATTCCGGGGAGCTGTTTTTT. The chain recombines TRBV2 with TRBJ2-2; D gene unclear. Trimming shortened V by 0 bases and J by 6 bases, and 5 bases separated the two germline ends. Per the germline V gene, CDR1 is SNHLY and CDR2 is FYNNEI. The CDR3 is 13 residues long.

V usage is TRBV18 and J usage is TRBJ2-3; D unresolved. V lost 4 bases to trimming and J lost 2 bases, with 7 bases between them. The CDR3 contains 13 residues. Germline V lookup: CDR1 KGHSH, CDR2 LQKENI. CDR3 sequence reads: CASSQVNTDTQYF. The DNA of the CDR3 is TGTGCCAGCTCACAGGTGAACACAGATACGCAGTATTTT.

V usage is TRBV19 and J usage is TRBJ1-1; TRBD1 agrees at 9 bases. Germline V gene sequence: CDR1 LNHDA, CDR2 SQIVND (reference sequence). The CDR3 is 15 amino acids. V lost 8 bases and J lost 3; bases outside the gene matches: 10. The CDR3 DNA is TGTGCCAGTTCCTACAGGGGGCGCATGGACACTGAAGCTTTCTTT. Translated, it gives CASSYRGRMDTEAFF.

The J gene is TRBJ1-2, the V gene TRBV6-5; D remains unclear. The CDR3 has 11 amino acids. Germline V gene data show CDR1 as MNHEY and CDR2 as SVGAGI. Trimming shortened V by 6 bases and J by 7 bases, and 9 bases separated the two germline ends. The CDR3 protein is CASRDEGGYTF. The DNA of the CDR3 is TGTGCCAGCAGAGACGAGGGTGGCTACACCTTC.